Each of the 31 T cell receptor beta chains below was sequenced from the same sample in a study of shared clonotypes between healthy human individuals. Sequencing was performed with immunoSEQ multiplex PCR; in TCRdb, only in-frame clones are kept and a portion is missing. The sample has over 2 million clones, under 95% seen once. The sample was naive CD4+ T cells from PBMCs. Subset of the sample: CD45RA+ positively selected. These receptors were taken from a man between 18 and 29 years old in good health. Some clones in this sample may be carry-over from other donors' samples.

The table lists this clone with a count of one. V usage is TRBV29-1 and J usage is TRBJ2-3; 8 nucleotides agree with TRBD2. The CDR3 consists of 11 residues. From germline, CDR1 is SQVTM and CDR2 ANQGSEA. Trimming took 2 bases from V and 13 from J; bases not matched to a gene: 5. The CDR3 protein is CSVESGGLKYF. The CDR3 region has the DNA TGCAGCGTTGAATCGGGAGGGTTGAAGTATTTT.

V and J are TRBV7-9 and TRBJ2-1, with 13 nucleotides matching TRBD2. The germline gives CDR1 SEHNR, CDR2 FQNEAQ (reference sequence). The length of the CDR3 is 15 residues. V shed 5 bases and J 4 bases; nucleotides not matched to a gene: 2. CDR3 nucleotide sequence: TGTGCCAGCAGCCTGGGACTAGCGGGGTACAATGAGCAGTTCTTC. The encoded protein is CASSLGLAGYNEQFF.

The chain joins TRBV4-1 to TRBJ1-5, with a weak D call TRBD1 (6 bases). The CDR3 length is 14 residues. Trimming removed 2 bases from V and 6 bases from J, with 11 bases in between. Germline-derived CDR1 and CDR2 are MGHRA and YSYEKL. CDR3 bases: TGCGCCAGCAGCCAATTGGGGGCTGGTCAGCCCCAGCATTTT. It is translated as CASSQLGAGQPQHF.

V usage is TRBV28 and J usage is TRBJ2-7, with TRBD1 matching 7 bases. After removal of 2 bases from V and 9 bases from J, the junction contained 10 bases not matched to a gene. Per the germline V gene, CDR1 is MDHEN and CDR2 is SYDVKM. There are 14 residues in the CDR3. Written as DNA, the CDR3 is TGTGCCAGCAGTTTACGGGACAGTTATCGTTGGCAGTACTTC. This codes for CASSLRDSYRWQYF.

This clone came up once. The chain links TRBV7-2 to TRBJ2-3; 7 nucleotides agree with TRBD2. CDR1 is SGHTA and CDR2 is FQGNSA in the germline V gene. The CDR3 contains 16 residues. Germline trimming cut 5 bases from V and 0 bases from J; bases unmatched to any gene: 8. CDR3 in amino acids: CASSTGDYISTDTQYF. CDR3 DNA sequence: TGTGCCAGCAGCACTGGGGACTATATTAGCACAGATACGCAGTATTTT.

The V and J genes are TRBV19 and TRBJ2-7; D remains unclear. Trimming stripped 4 bases from V and 5 bases from J, with 9 bases between. Per the germline V gene, CDR1 is LNHDA and CDR2 is SQIVND (reference sequence). This CDR3 comprises 12 residues. In nucleotides, the CDR3 is TGTGCCAGTAGTACTTCGTCGGACGAGCAGTACTTC. Its protein product is CASSTSSDEQYF.

The genes are TRBV7-9 and TRBJ2-7; D is tentatively TRBD1 or TRBD2 (5 bases each). Deletions cut 0 bases from V and 5 bases from J, with 17 bases between. The germline V gene has CDR1 SEHNR and CDR2 FQNEAQ (reference sequence). The CDR3 runs 16 residues. CDR3 coding DNA: TGTGCCAGCAGCTTAGCCAGAGGGGAAGGAACCAACGAGCAGTACTTC. Protein sequence: CASSLARGEGTNEQYF.

This clone was seen once. The genes are TRBV28 and TRBJ1-2, with 8 bases identical to TRBD1. The CDR3 covers 18 residues. Looked up from germline, CDR1 is MDHEN and CDR2 is SYDVKM. Germline trimming cut 2 bases from V and 7 bases from J; bases unmatched to any gene: 18. The CDR3: CASSLASTGSGGKGGYTF. In DNA form, the CDR3 reads TGTGCCAGCAGTTTAGCCTCGACAGGTTCAGGGGGCAAAGGTGGCTACACCTTC.

This clone was detected only once. The CDR3 here is CASSIFSQPQHF. CDR3 nucleotide sequence: TGTGCCAGTAGTATATTTAGTCAGCCCCAGCATTTT. V and J are TRBV19 and TRBJ1-5; D unclear. With 2 bases removed from V and 6 bases from J, the gap between germline ends came to 5 bases. Germline CDR1 is LNHDA and CDR2 is SQIVND (reference sequence). CDR3 length: 12 residues.

This clone was found a few times. The chain carries TRBV7-3 and TRBJ1-4; D unclear. CDR1 SGHTA and CDR2 FQGTGA come from the germline V gene. V dropped 2 bases and J dropped 3 bases, with 10 bases sitting between them. This CDR3 has 15 residues. This CDR3 is CASSLRAGPNEKLFF. The CDR3 nucleotides read TGTGCCAGCAGCTTACGGGCAGGACCTAATGAAAAACTGTTTTTT.

This chain connects TRBV2 to TRBJ1-2; 7 bases are shared with TRBD1. V lost 7 bases, J lost 3 bases, and 14 bases stayed unmatched. Per the germline V gene, CDR1 is SNHLY and CDR2 is FYNNEI. The CDR3 is 16 residues long. The DNA for the CDR3 is TGTGCCAGCACCCGCCCCGGGCAGGGGGGGGACTATGGCTACACCTTC. Translating gives CASTRPGQGGDYGYTF.

The chain couples TRBV11-2 to TRBJ2-1; D is perhaps TRBD2 (5 bases). Germline lookup yields CDR1 SGHAT and CDR2 FQNNGV. The CDR3 is made up of 16 amino acids. V lost 3 bases and J lost 0, with 12 bases in between. CDR3: CASSFLGVSSYNEQFF. In DNA form, the CDR3 reads TGTGCCAGCAGCTTCCTCGGGGTTAGCTCCTACAATGAGCAGTTCTTC.

The V and J genes are TRBV6-5 and TRBJ2-1, with 8 bases fitting TRBD2. Per germline, CDR1 MNHEY and CDR2 SVGAGI. The CDR3 is made up of 15 amino acids. With 9 bases clipped from V and 4 bases from J, the junction kept 11 bases outside the gene matches. In nucleotides, the CDR3 is TGTGCCAGTTCCGGAGCGGGGGCGGGGTACAATGAGCAGTTCTTC. Amino acid sequence: CASSGAGAGYNEQFF.

The rearrangement joins TRBV5-1 to TRBJ2-7, with 7 bases aligning to TRBD2. Germline-derived CDR1 and CDR2 are SGHRS and YFSETQ. The CDR3 sequence is 15 residues long. Unmatched junction bases numbered 13, after V lost 10 bases and J lost 0 bases. CDR3 residues: CACSAGMGGSYEQYF. For the CDR3, the DNA is TGCGCCTGCTCAGCGGGAATGGGGGGCTCCTACGAGCAGTACTTC.

The chain employs TRBV19 and TRBJ2-2, with a tentative D call TRBD1 (6 bases). The CDR3 is 13 amino acids. CDR1 is LNHDA, CDR2 SQIVND, per germline (reference sequence). Trimming removed 8 bases from V and 1 base from J, with 8 bases in between. The CDR3 nucleotides are TGTGCCAGTGACAGGAGGAACACCGGGGAGCTGTTTTTT. It yields the protein CASDRRNTGELFF.

CDR3 amino acids: CAISRKWQETQYF. In nucleotides, the CDR3 is TGTGCCATCAGTAGAAAGTGGCAAGAGACCCAGTACTTC. This chain links TRBV10-3 with TRBJ2-5; D is ambiguous. The V gene's germline CDR1 is ENHRY and CDR2 SYGVKD. CDR3 length equals 13 residues. Trimming stripped 5 bases from V and 2 bases from J, with 9 bases between.

This rearrangement joins TRBV28 to TRBJ2-7; 9 bases map to TRBD2. This CDR3 comprises 15 residues. Germline CDR1 reads MDHEN; CDR2 reads SYDVKM. J gave up 4 bases and V 2 bases, and 6 bases lay outside the gene matches. The CDR3 DNA sequence: TGTGCCAGCAGTTTAGTAGCGGGGGAAATGTACGAGCAGTACTTC. Translating it yields CASSLVAGEMYEQYF.

The CDR3 DNA reads TGTGCCAGCAGCTTAATTGCGCGGGCACCCTACGAGCAGTACTTC. Translation gives CASSLIARAPYEQYF. The chain carries TRBV7-2 and TRBJ2-7; TRBD2 might be the D (5 bases). Trimming left V 2 bases short and J 2 bases short, with 13 bases between. The germline CDR1 and CDR2 sequences are SGHTA and FQGNSA. CDR3 length: 15 residues.

This chain connects TRBV27 to TRBJ1-2; TRBD1 might be the D (5 bases). The V gene's germline CDR1 is MNHEY and CDR2 SMNVEV (reference sequence). Trimming took 2 bases from V and 4 from J, leaving 14 bases between them. The CDR3 totals 15 residues. CDR3 amino acids: CASSLGRGAGYGYTF. The CDR3 DNA sequence: TGTGCCAGCAGTTTAGGTAGAGGGGCTGGCTATGGCTACACCTTC.

This chain links TRBV30 with TRBJ1-6; the D gene is possibly TRBD1 (6 bases). This CDR3 spans 14 amino acids. CDR1 is GTSNPN and CDR2 is SVGIG in the germline V gene (reference sequence). The ends were cut back, 4 bases at V and 6 bases at J, with 13 bases in the middle. The CDR3 reads CAWTIQGANSPLHF. CDR3 sequence (DNA): TGTGCCTGGACTATACAGGGAGCTAATTCACCCCTCCACTTT.

The chain carries TRBV19 and TRBJ2-7; 8 nucleotides line up with TRBD1. Per germline, CDR1 LNHDA and CDR2 SQIVND (reference sequence). V was pared by 5 bases and J by 4 bases, with 7 bases of the junction left unmatched. The CDR3 sequence is 14 residues long. Here the CDR3 DNA reads TGTGCCAGTAGTGCCCGGACAGGGTCGTACGAGCAGTACTTC. Translated, it gives CASSARTGSYEQYF.

The chain is built from TRBV19 and TRBJ2-7, with 8 bases that match TRBD1. J was trimmed by 6 bases and V by 6 bases; bases with no gene match: 7. CDR1 LNHDA and CDR2 SQIVND come from the germline V gene (reference sequence). This CDR3 has 13 amino acids. Written as DNA, the CDR3 is TGTGCCAGTAGCAGGACAGGGATGGGCGAGCAGTACTTC. It encodes CASSRTGMGEQYF.

Of note for this clone: Other DNA sequences in this sample translate to the same CDR3. This rearrangement joins TRBV6-1 to TRBJ2-1; D remains unclear. Deletions cut 6 bases from V and 5 bases from J, with 5 bases between. Per the germline V gene, CDR1 is MNHNS and CDR2 is SASEGT. The CDR3 sequence is 11 residues long. CDR3 in amino acids: CASRGNNEQFF. CDR3 DNA sequence: TGTGCCAGCAGGGGGAACAATGAGCAGTTCTTC.

The J gene is TRBJ2-3, the V gene TRBV18; 9 nucleotides line up with TRBD2. Unmatched junction bases numbered 4, after V lost 6 bases and J lost 0 bases. Looked up from germline, CDR1 is KGHSH and CDR2 is LQKENI. The CDR3 sequence is 15 residues long. The CDR3 nucleotides read TGTGCCAGCTCTGGACTAGCGATCAGCACAGATACGCAGTATTTT. Amino acid sequence: CASSGLAISTDTQYF.

The gene calls are TRBV5-1 and TRBJ2-7; 9 bases line up with TRBD1. V shed 5 bases and J 2 bases; nucleotides not matched to a gene: 14. CDR3 length: 17 amino acids. Germline lookup yields CDR1 SGHRS and CDR2 YFSETQ. The CDR3 nucleotides are TGCGCCAGCAGTCTTAGGGACAGGGCTATCGTTCCCTACGAGCAGTACTTC. It codes for CASSLRDRAIVPYEQYF.

The chain couples TRBV28 to TRBJ1-5; 8 nucleotides line up with TRBD1. This CDR3 spans 17 amino acids. Germline assignment: CDR1 MDHEN and CDR2 SYDVKM. V was pared by 7 bases and J by 3 bases, with 14 bases of the junction left unmatched. CDR3 loop: CASKGFLGTGSNQPQHF. In nucleotides, the CDR3 is TGTGCCAGCAAAGGATTCCTAGGGACAGGATCCAATCAGCCCCAGCATTTT. The full variable domain, in which reference TRBV28 and TRBJ1-5 provide the parts outside the CDR3, is DVKVTQSSRYLVKRTGEKVFLECVQDMDHENMFWYRQDPGLGLRLIYFSYDVKMKEKGDIPEGYSVSREKKERFSLILESASTNQTSMYLCASKGFLGTGSNQPQHFGDGTRLSIL.

The chain joins TRBV7-2 to TRBJ1-5; tentatively, D is TRBD1 (5 bases). The CDR3 has 14 residues. Germline V gene sequence: CDR1 SGHTA, CDR2 FQGNSA. Trimming took 5 bases from V and 5 from J, leaving 13 bases between them. For the CDR3, the DNA is TGTGCCAGCAGCCTCTACCGGGGGGATCAGCCCCAGCATTTT. Translating gives CASSLYRGDQPQHF.

The chain uses TRBV7-9 and TRBJ1-4, with D unclear. V lost 5 bases, J lost 8 bases, and 24 bases lay in between. The germline gives CDR1 SEHNR, CDR2 FQNEAQ (reference sequence). The CDR3 runs to 17 residues. The CDR3 loop reads CASSPATNPLSGEKLFF. In nucleotides, the CDR3 is TGTGCCAGCAGCCCTGCGACCAATCCACTGTCGGGAGAAAAACTGTTTTTT.

The chain employs TRBV5-1 and TRBJ2-3; 10 bases fit TRBD2. The CDR3 has 18 residues. V shed 7 bases and J 1 base; nucleotides not matched to a gene: 15. Germline CDR1 SGHRS, CDR2 YFSETQ. This CDR3 reads CASSRGGRLAGGTDTQYF. The CDR3 DNA follows: TGCGCCAGCTCCCGGGGAGGAAGGCTAGCGGGGGGCACAGATACGCAGTATTTT.

J is TRBJ1-1 and V is TRBV7-3; D is undetermined. Germline V CDR1 and CDR2: SGHTA, FQGTGA. Trimming removed 1 base from V and 4 bases from J, with 10 bases in between. The CDR3 is 14 residues long. CDR3 amino acids: CASSLRDSRTEAFF. CDR3 in DNA: TGTGCCAGCAGCTTAAGAGATTCGCGCACTGAAGCTTTCTTT.

The chain carries TRBV19 and TRBJ1-2; the match to TRBD1 covers 7 bases. Germline trimming cut 4 bases from V and 5 bases from J; bases unmatched to any gene: 7. CDR1 and CDR2 from the germline V gene are LNHDA and SQIVND (reference sequence). This CDR3 is 14 amino acids long. This CDR3 is CASSTPGQQYGYTF. The CDR3 DNA is TGTGCCAGTAGTACCCCGGGACAGCAATATGGCTACACCTTC.